This TCR beta chain was recorded in a study of shared clonotypes between healthy human individuals. The CDR3 contains 13 residues. Germline-derived CDR1 and CDR2 are KGHSH and LQKENI. Trimming shortened V by 2 bases and J by 5 bases, and 8 bases separated the two germline ends. Repertoires were generated with immunoSEQ multiplex PCR, while TCRdb's copy carries only in-frame clones and drops some. The table shows 400,000 to 600,000 clones, with 75% to 85% occurring only once. Sequences were obtained from PBMCs. The V and J genes are TRBV18 and TRBJ2-3; D gene ambiguous. The clonotype comes from a woman aged 40 to 55 in good health. Some clones in this sample may be carry-over from other donors' samples. DNA for the CDR3: TGTGCCAGCTCACCAAGTTTAGAAGATACGCAGTATTTT. Its protein product is CASSPSLEDTQYF.